This T cell receptor (beta chain) was obtained from a study of blood T cell repertoires in COVID-19. CDR1 and CDR2 (germline): SGHKS, YYEKEE (reference sequence). This CDR3 contains 15 residues. Deletions cut 0 bases from V and 2 bases from J, with 11 bases between. Only one count was recorded for this clone. Under the authors' procedure: Cell counts per sample came from amplifying reference gene primers. Measured with immunoSEQ multiplex PCR; TCRdb has only the in-frame clones, and not every one. That table supplies the V and J calls and clone size; D and trimming were determined from the DNA. The table includes 400,000 to 450,000 clones, roughly 88% detected once.

This TCR came from a woman aged 50 to 65 with COVID-19, enrolled during active disease. The sequenced sample consisted of peripheral blood. V gene TRBV5-5 combines with J gene TRBJ1-2; D is perhaps TRBD1 (6 bases). DNA of the CDR3: TGTGCCAGCAGCTTGGCGGGGGGGGCAAACTATGGCTACACCTTC. Amino acids: CASSLAGGANYGYTF.